Listed here are 29 T cell receptor beta chains from one sample, sequenced in a study of fetal regulatory T cell absence and autoimmunity. Profiling relied on immunoSEQ multiplex PCR, and the TCRdb table lists in-frame clones only, not all of them. The table shows 85,000 to 100,000 clones, with approximately 79% occurring only once. The specimen was pancreas tissue. The source of these receptors is a male donor with IPEX syndrome.

This chain uses TRBV2 with TRBJ2-4, with no clear D. Germline CDR1 reads SNHLY; CDR2 reads FYNNEI. CDR3 size: 10 residues. Trimming shortened V by 6 bases and J by 6 bases, and 3 bases separated the two germline ends. In nucleotides, the CDR3 is TGTGCCAGCAGGGGAAACATTCAGTACTTC. Its translation is CASRGNIQYF.

The V gene is TRBV12-5, the J gene TRBJ2-2, with D uncertain. This CDR3 has 16 residues. V was pared by 0 bases and J by 1 base, with 9 bases between. Germline CDR1 and CDR2: LGHNT and FRNRAP. The CDR3 protein is CASGLVWVQNTGELFF. Written as DNA, the CDR3 is TGTGCTAGTGGTTTGGTCTGGGTTCAGAACACCGGGGAGCTGTTTTTT.

The V gene is TRBV11-1, the J gene TRBJ2-1, with 8 nucleotides matching TRBD2. The CDR3 is 12 amino acids. Germline lookup yields CDR1 SGHAT and CDR2 FQDESV (reference sequence). Trimming took 2 bases from V and 11 from J; bases not matched to a gene: 2. The CDR3 sequence is CASSLLAGKQFF. CDR3 DNA: TGTGCCAGCAGCTTACTAGCGGGTAAGCAGTTCTTC.

The V and J genes are TRBV6-6 and TRBJ2-1; D perhaps matches TRBD1 (6 bases). CDR3 length: 12 amino acids. Deletions cut 3 bases from V and 7 bases from J, with 7 bases between. The germline V gene has CDR1 MNHNY and CDR2 SVGAGI (reference sequence). CDR3 sequence reads: CASSYTGNEQFF. CDR3 bases: TGTGCCAGCAGTTATACAGGGAATGAGCAGTTCTTC.

The V call is TRBV6-1, the J call TRBJ2-7; TRBD1 is a possible D gene (5 bases). Trimming shortened V by 6 bases and J by 0 bases, and 6 bases separated the two germline ends. Germline loops: CDR1 MNHNS, CDR2 SASEGT. The CDR3 spans 12 residues. CDR3 sequence (DNA): TGTGCCAGCAGGACAGCCTCCTACGAGCAGTACTTC. It specifies CASRTASYEQYF.

The chain uses TRBV11-3 and TRBJ2-1; 16 bases agree with TRBD2. The CDR3 length is 18 residues. The ends lost 2 bases at V and 4 bases at J; junction bases unmatched: 5. CDR1 SGHNT and CDR2 YENEEA come from the germline V gene. This chain's CDR3 is CASSLIGTSGGAYNEQFF. Here the CDR3 DNA reads TGTGCCAGCAGCTTAATTGGGACTAGCGGGGGGGCTTACAATGAGCAGTTCTTC. The full variable domain, completed using reference TRBV11-3 and TRBJ2-1, is EAGVVQSPRYKIIEKKQPVAFWCNPISGHNTLYWYLQNLGQGPELLIRYENEEAVDDSQLPKDRFSAERLKGVDSTLKIQPAELGDSAVYLCASSLIGTSGGAYNEQFFGPGTRLTVL.

This clone was counted once. The DNA of the CDR3 is TGTGCCAGCAGTTACCTAGGGGGCCATGGCTACACCTTC. Translation gives CASSYLGGHGYTF. The chain has TRBV6-6 and TRBJ1-2; 7 bases agree with TRBD1. The ends lost 2 bases at V and 6 bases at J; junction bases unmatched: 3. CDR1 and CDR2 from the germline V gene are MNHNY and SVGAGI (reference sequence). This CDR3 is built from 13 residues.

The chain carries TRBV23-1 and TRBJ2-5; D unresolved. TRBV23-1 is placed among ORFs of uncertain function. The CDR3 consists of 12 residues. V gave up 4 bases and J gave up 2 bases, with 5 bases separating them. CDR3 in amino acids: CASSLQQETQYF. Written as DNA, the CDR3 is TGCGCCAGCAGTCTACAACAAGAGACCCAGTACTTC.

The chain uses TRBV27 and TRBJ2-1; D gene uncertain. Per germline, CDR1 MNHEY and CDR2 SMNVEV (reference sequence). V lost 4 bases and J lost 9, with 10 bases in between. This CDR3 spans 12 amino acids. The CDR3 loop reads CASSSGRSEQFF. CDR3 in DNA: TGTGCCAGCAGTTCTGGACGTAGTGAGCAGTTCTTC.

The chain has TRBV4-1 and TRBJ1-3; 8 bases agree with TRBD1. V gave up 3 bases and J gave up 1 base; unmatched junction bases: 17. Germline values: CDR1 MGHRA, CDR2 YSYEKL. The CDR3 loop spans 20 amino acids. The CDR3 loop is CASSHLRGTGLKNSGNTIYF. The CDR3 coding sequence is TGCGCCAGCAGCCATCTCAGAGGGACAGGACTGAAAAATTCTGGAAACACCATATATTTT.

This clone was detected only a few times. The chain carries TRBV19 and TRBJ2-7; TRBD1 aligns across 8 bases. The germline V gene encodes CDR1 LNHDA and CDR2 SQIVND (reference sequence). The CDR3 has 14 residues. The J segment lost 0 bases and the V segment lost 3 bases, leaving 1 base of the junction unmatched. CDR3 sequence: CASSIRGRSYEQYF. The CDR3 bases are TGTGCCAGTAGTATCAGGGGGCGCTCCTACGAGCAGTACTTC.

The chain joins TRBV9 to TRBJ2-3; 10 bases match TRBD1. V lost 0 bases, J lost 5 bases, and 3 bases stayed unmatched. The CDR3 covers 15 residues. Per germline, CDR1 SGDLS and CDR2 YYNGEE. The CDR3 bases are TGTGCCAGCAGCGTAGTGACAGGGGGCCAAGATACGCAGTATTTT. Translated, it gives CASSVVTGGQDTQYF.

V is TRBV4-3 and J is TRBJ1-1, with D unresolved. Trimming took off 2 bases at V and 4 bases at J, with 14 bases between the two ends. This CDR3 region has 15 residues. Germline CDR1 reads LGHNA; CDR2 reads YSLEER. Here the CDR3 reads CASSQSLPAATEAFF. DNA for the CDR3: TGCGCCAGCAGCCAATCGCTTCCAGCGGCCACTGAAGCTTTCTTT.

This clone was found a few times. This rearrangement joins TRBV5-4 to TRBJ1-2; D is possibly TRBD1 (5 bases). Germline V gives CDR1 SGHNT, CDR2 YYREEE (reference sequence). Trimming removed 4 bases from V and 5 bases from J, with 12 bases in between. The length of the CDR3 is 13 residues. The CDR3 nucleotides are TGTGCCAGCAGCCCAGACAGTGCATATGGCTACACCTTC. Translation: CASSPDSAYGYTF.

The chain is built from TRBV6-6 and TRBJ1-1, with TRBD1 matching 9 bases. Trimming took 0 bases from V and 8 from J; bases not matched to a gene: 1. Germline CDR1 and CDR2: MNHNY and SVGAGI (reference sequence). This CDR3 has 13 amino acids. CDR3 DNA: TGTGCCAGCAGTTACTCGGGACAGGGCGAAGCTTTCTTT. It yields the protein CASSYSGQGEAFF.

This clone was counted a few times. V and J are TRBV10-1 and TRBJ1-1; 10 nucleotides match TRBD1. CDR1 WNHNN and CDR2 SYGVQD come from the germline V gene (reference sequence). There are 13 residues in the CDR3. The J segment lost 4 bases and the V segment lost 4 bases, leaving 0 bases of the junction unmatched. CDR3 DNA: TGCGCCAGCAGTGGGGACAGGGGCACTGAAGCTTTCTTT. This translates into CASSGDRGTEAFF.

V and J are TRBV6-5 and TRBJ2-1, with 13 bases lining up with TRBD2. Germline lookup yields CDR1 MNHEY and CDR2 SVGAGI. With 2 bases clipped from V and 5 bases from J, the junction kept 0 bases outside the gene matches. The CDR3 loop spans 15 amino acids. The CDR3, as DNA: TGTGCCAGCAGTTACGGACTAGCGGGGGACAATGAGCAGTTCTTC. Its protein product is CASSYGLAGDNEQFF.

V gene TRBV27 combines with J gene TRBJ1-1; TRBD1 is a possible D gene (5 bases). Germline-derived CDR1 and CDR2 are MNHEY and SMNVEV (reference sequence). The CDR3 contains 14 residues. V was cut by 5 bases and J by 0 bases, with 10 bases left in between. CDR3 amino acids: CASSPYRLNTEAFF. The CDR3 DNA reads as TGTGCCAGCAGTCCCTACAGGCTGAACACTGAAGCTTTCTTT.

This chain uses TRBV27 with TRBJ2-5, with D perhaps matching TRBD2 (6 bases). The germline V gene has CDR1 MNHEY and CDR2 SMNVEV (reference sequence). The CDR3 is made up of 15 amino acids. V was pared by 0 bases and J by 2 bases, with 10 bases between. Here the CDR3 reads CASSLSAGLQETQYF. The DNA of the CDR3 is TGTGCCAGCAGTTTATCGGCGGGATTGCAAGAGACCCAGTACTTC.

The chain links TRBV19 to TRBJ1-2; D is perhaps TRBD1 (6 bases). Germline V gives CDR1 LNHDA, CDR2 SQIVND (reference sequence). The CDR3 length is 17 residues. Trimming stripped 7 bases from V and 4 bases from J, with 25 bases between. The CDR3 nucleotides read TGTGCCAGTACCCGTGCAGGGGCGAAGACCAAATTCTATGGCTACACCTTC. It is translated as CASTRAGAKTKFYGYTF.

This clone is a singleton in its sample. The V gene is TRBV27, the J gene TRBJ2-7; D perhaps matches TRBD2 (6 bases). Germline CDR1 reads MNHEY; CDR2 reads SMNVEV (reference sequence). Deletions cut 4 bases from V and 2 bases from J, with 9 bases between. The CDR3 runs 13 residues. CDR3 in DNA: TGTGCCAGCAGTTATGGAGGGACCTACGAGCAGTACTTC. Translating gives CASSYGGTYEQYF.

This clone was detected a few times. V usage is TRBV7-9 and J usage is TRBJ2-1; 11 positions agree with TRBD2. The CDR3 covers 18 residues. CDR1 SEHNR and CDR2 FQNEAQ come from the germline V gene (reference sequence). V trimming: 5 bases; J trimming: 6 bases; junction bases outside the gene matches: 15. The CDR3 loop is CASSPSFLAGGGGNEQFF. CDR3 DNA sequence: TGTGCCAGCAGCCCCTCCTTTCTAGCGGGAGGAGGGGGCAATGAGCAGTTCTTC.

The CDR3 reads CSVEFGHFGYTF. The CDR3 coding sequence is TGCAGCGTTGAGTTTGGACATTTTGGCTACACCTTC. This chain joins TRBV29-1 and TRBJ1-2; a possible D gene is TRBD1 (5 bases). V lost 3 bases to trimming and J lost 7 bases, with 12 bases between them. CDR3 length: 12 residues. The germline CDR1 and CDR2 sequences are SQVTM and ANQGSEA.

The chain recombines TRBV7-2 with TRBJ2-7; no clear D. V was trimmed by 1 base and J by 2 bases, leaving 12 bases between them. CDR1 SGHTA and CDR2 FQGNSA come from the germline V gene. This CDR3 has 15 amino acids. The CDR3 DNA is TGTGCCAGCAGCTTAGATTTTGCAGCAGCCTACGAGCAGTACTTC. Its protein is CASSLDFAAAYEQYF.

V and J are TRBV9 and TRBJ1-4, with D possibly matching TRBD1 (5 bases). CDR3 size: 14 residues. The germline V and J ends were trimmed by 0 bases and 8 bases, with 11 bases remaining between them. Germline V CDR1 and CDR2: SGDLS, YYNGEE. The CDR3, as DNA: TGTGCCAGCAGCGTAGAAGGGGTCGGGGAAAAACTGTTTTTT. Translation: CASSVEGVGEKLFF.

The chain recombines TRBV19 with TRBJ2-1, with D perhaps matching TRBD1 (5 bases). Trimming left V 4 bases short and J 0 bases short, with 10 bases between. The CDR3 is 15 residues long. Per germline, CDR1 LNHDA and CDR2 SQIVND (reference sequence). CDR3 DNA sequence: TGTGCCAGTAGTAGAGGACAAAGCTCCTACAATGAGCAGTTCTTC. Encoded protein: CASSRGQSSYNEQFF.

The chain uses TRBV5-5 and TRBJ1-3; TRBD1 might be the D (5 bases). This CDR3 comprises 15 residues. Trimming took off 9 bases at V and 0 bases at J, with 16 bases between the two ends. In germline, CDR1 is SGHKS, CDR2 YYEKEE (reference sequence). The CDR3 coding sequence is TGTGCCAACGTTTCCGACAGTAGCTCTGGAAACACCATATATTTT. This codes for CANVSDSSSGNTIYF.

This rearrangement joins TRBV5-1 to TRBJ1-6; 7 bases line up with TRBD1. After removal of 7 bases from V and 7 bases from J, the junction contained 8 bases not matched to a gene. The germline gives CDR1 SGHRS, CDR2 YFSETQ. The CDR3 extends over 14 amino acids. CDR3 DNA: TGCGCCAGCGGCCCCGGGACAGACAATTCACCCCTCCACTTT. Residues: CASGPGTDNSPLHF. The variable domain in full, with the rest retrieved from reference TRBV5-1 and TRBJ1-6, is KAGVTQTPRYLIKTRGQQVTLSCSPISGHRSVSWYQQTPGQGLQFLFEYFSETQRNKGNFPGRFSGRQFSNSRSEMNVSTLELGDSALYLCASGPGTDNSPLHFGNGTRLTVT.

The rearrangement links TRBV6-5 to TRBJ2-3, with unresolved D. The V end was cut by 7 bases, the J end by 0 bases, with 11 bases between. The CDR3 spans 14 residues. Germline values: CDR1 MNHEY, CDR2 SVGAGI. In DNA form, the CDR3 reads TGTGCCAGCATGCGGTTTGGCAGCACAGATACGCAGTATTTT. Amino acid sequence: CASMRFGSTDTQYF.